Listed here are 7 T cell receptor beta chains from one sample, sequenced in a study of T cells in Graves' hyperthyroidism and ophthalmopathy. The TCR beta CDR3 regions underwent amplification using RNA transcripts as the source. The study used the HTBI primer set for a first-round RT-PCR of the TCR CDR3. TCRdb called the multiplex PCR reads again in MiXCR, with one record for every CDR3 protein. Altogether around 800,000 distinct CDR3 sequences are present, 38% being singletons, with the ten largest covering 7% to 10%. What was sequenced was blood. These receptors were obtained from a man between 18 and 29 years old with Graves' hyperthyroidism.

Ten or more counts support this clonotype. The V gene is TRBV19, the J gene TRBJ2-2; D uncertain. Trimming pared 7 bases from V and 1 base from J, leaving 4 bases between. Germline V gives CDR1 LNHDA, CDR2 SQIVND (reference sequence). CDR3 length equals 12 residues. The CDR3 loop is CASIRNTGELFF. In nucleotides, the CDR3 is TGTGCCAGTATCCGGAACACCGGGGAGCTGTTTTTT.

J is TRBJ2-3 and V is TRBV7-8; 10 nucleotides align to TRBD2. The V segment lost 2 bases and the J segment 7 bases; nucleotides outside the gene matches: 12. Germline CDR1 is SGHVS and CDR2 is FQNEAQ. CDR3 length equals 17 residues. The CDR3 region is CASSLSGRAGRVNTQYF. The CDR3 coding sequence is TGTGCCAGCAGCTTAAGCGGGAGGGCCGGTCGGGTCAATACGCAGTATTTT.

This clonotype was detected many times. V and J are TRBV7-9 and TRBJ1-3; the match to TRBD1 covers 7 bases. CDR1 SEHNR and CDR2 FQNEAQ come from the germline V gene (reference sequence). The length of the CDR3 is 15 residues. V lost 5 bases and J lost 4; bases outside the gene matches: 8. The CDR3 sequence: CASSAPTGDGNTIYF. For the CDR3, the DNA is TGTGCCAGCAGCGCGCCCACAGGGGACGGAAACACCATATATTTT.

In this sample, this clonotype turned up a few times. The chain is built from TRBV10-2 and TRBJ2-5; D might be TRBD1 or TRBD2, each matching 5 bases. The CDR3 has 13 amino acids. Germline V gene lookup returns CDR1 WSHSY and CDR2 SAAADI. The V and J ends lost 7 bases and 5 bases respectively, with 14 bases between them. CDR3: CASKGTERETQYF. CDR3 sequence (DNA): TGCGCCAGCAAAGGGACCGAAAGGGAGACCCAGTACTTC.

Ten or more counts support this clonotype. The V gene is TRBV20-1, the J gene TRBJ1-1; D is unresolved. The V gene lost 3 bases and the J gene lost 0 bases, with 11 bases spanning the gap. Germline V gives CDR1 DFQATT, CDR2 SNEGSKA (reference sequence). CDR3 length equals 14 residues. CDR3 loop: CSARPGSMNTEAFF. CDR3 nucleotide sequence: TGCAGTGCTAGGCCGGGCAGCATGAACACTGAAGCTTTCTTT.

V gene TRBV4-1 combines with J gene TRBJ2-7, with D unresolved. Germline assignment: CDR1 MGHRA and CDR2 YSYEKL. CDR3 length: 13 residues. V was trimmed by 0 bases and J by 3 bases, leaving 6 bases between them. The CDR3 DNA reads TGCGCCAGCAGCCAAGACCCAGACTACGAGCAGTACTTC. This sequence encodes CASSQDPDYEQYF.

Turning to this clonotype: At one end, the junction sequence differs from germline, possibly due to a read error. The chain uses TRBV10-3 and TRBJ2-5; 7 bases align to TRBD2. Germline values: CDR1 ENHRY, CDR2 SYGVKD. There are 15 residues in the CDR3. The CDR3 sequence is CASSYQAGNPETQYF. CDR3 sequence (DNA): TGTGCCAGCAGTTACCAAGCGGGAAATCCGGAGACCCAGTACTTC.